What follows describes a single T cell receptor beta chain. The clone's antigen remains unknown. Base qualities are not at hand, and no much larger clone is one base apart. This record comes from a study of T cell responses to AZD1222 COVID-19 vaccine (TCRdb year 2021). Notes on the research overall: AZD1222 recipients with second doses at about 4 weeks or about 12 weeks were pooled, because spike-specific TCR depth and breadth did not differ between schedules. A total of just over 230 trial participants underwent TCR sequencing, of whom approximately 200 had received two doses of AZD1222 and approximately 26 had received two doses of the MenACWY control vaccine. Enrollment into the trials was organized by age into subgroups of 18-55, 56-69 and 70-plus years, and those subgroups contained about 150, 27 and 61 TCR-sequenced participants, respectively.

This specimen's time point label, per the study, means: baseline before first vaccination. Samples from vaccinated people were obtained from the UK trials COV001 and COV002, which included a single-blind randomized controlled phase 2/3 trial of AZD1222 (ChAdOx1 nCoV-19) in healthy adults. For TCRbeta chain sequencing, PBMC samples from trial participants were taken at day 0 and at day 28 after the second dose. The CDR3 regions of human TCRbeta chains were analyzed by immunosequencing. From the authors' description of their analysis: Repertoire TCRs were checked for matches against a reference library of SARS-CoV-2-specific TCRs that had been generated using the MIRA antigen-specificity platform. Breadth meant the fraction of unique TCRs that were SARS-CoV-2-associated, whereas depth meant the fraction of total T cells that were SARS-CoV-2-associated. Using the MIRA data, each spike-specific TCR was assigned both to the spike region to which the TCR was reactive and to a CD4 or CD8 class. Log10-transformed breadth and depth values were compared by one-way ANOVA with Sidak's multiple comparisons tests. TCRdb's version of the immuneACCESS table is confined to in-frame rearrangements and falls short of the full clone set. An unresolved V gene accounts for under half of the shortfall where checked; the remainder is of unknown origin. V and J calls and clone size are given by that table; D and trimming were obtained from the DNA. The sample yields 150,000 to 200,000 clones; more than 85% were counted once. Of the sample, about 1% is held by the ten largest clones.

CDR1 and CDR2, per the germline V gene (reference sequence), are SEHNR and FQNEAQ. V loses 9 bases of germline sequence and J loses 0 bases, and the interval between the two ends is 12 bases. From its cysteine to its phenylalanine, the CDR3 spans 13 amino acids. The only DNA kept is the CDR3, 39 bases in frame from the first base. The investigation overall reported the following: The 56-69-year group was small, and its depth increase did not reach significance, likely because of low power. Spike-specific TCR breadth and depth rose significantly after two AZD1222 doses compared with day 0 and with MenACWY recipients. Because no day 14 peak-response samples were available, the repertoires could be characterized only after the peak T cell response. CD4 TCRs associated with the vaccine covered the entire spike protein, and the dominant responses were in regions 160-218 and 743-854. Participants were mostly white British, with more females than males. The authors suggested clonal diversity may have been underestimated. Conclusions about previously exposed vaccinees were limited because only a handful of AZD1222 recipients were SARS-CoV-2 seropositive at baseline. Reportedly, almost half of the unique spike-specific TCRs recognized epitopes lying outside the regions that are mutated in the B.1.351 and B.1.1.7 variants.

The source is an adult in good health. The rearranged chain carries TRBV7-9 and TRBJ2-7; the D element could tentatively be TRBD1 or TRBD2, as 5 bases agree for each. The sample in question was peripheral blood, obtained on day 0 of AZD1222 vaccination. The bases are TGTGCCAGTAGGGCTGGGACCTCCTACGAGCAGTACTTC. This encodes CASRAGTSYEQYF.